This entry describes one T cell receptor (beta chain). Its antigen is currently not known. No qualities accompany the bases; no much larger clone lies one base away. Each collaborating institution followed its own protocols to collect whole blood in K2EDTA tubes. Collaborator samples were shipped for TCRbeta analysis as frozen whole blood, isolated PBMCs, or DNA extracted from either sample type. V loses 0 bases, J loses 8 bases, and the germline ends lie 11 bases apart. The CDR3, from cysteine to phenylalanine, totals 13 residues. Only the CDR3 portion is preserved as DNA: 39 bases, with reading frame beginning at the first base. Looking up the germline V gene yields CDR1 SGHDT and CDR2 YYEEEE. These data are taken from a study of blood T cell repertoires in COVID-19 (dated by TCRdb to 2018 to 2021). Background on the whole study: Samples covering the acute and convalescent phases of COVID-19 were provided by collaborators in the United States, Italy and Spain. The prospective study material was composed of cDNA or gDNA derived from T cells, B-cell-depleted T cells, or PBMCs. Subjects who had been exposed to COVID-19, were actively infected with it, or had recovered from it provided the deeply sampled blood TCRbeta repertoires that made up the dataset. A freely available public database, intended as a resource for researchers studying the immune response to SARS-CoV-2, is where the repertoires were released. Samples came from the ongoing ImmuneRACE study (first 160 participants) plus 1,254 subjects from 6 global collaborators. Sample metadata almost always included a de-identified subject ID, COVID-19 status, age in years and sex. Where HLA class I and class II types were available, the types were taken from metadata supplied by the sample provider, not from assay-based typing.

On the study overall, not on this receptor specifically: How much clinical and demographic metadata was included differed by source and by participant, and the metadata was provided uncurated.

TCRbeta CDR3 regions were amplified from genomic DNA by means of the immunoSEQ Assay, a bias-controlled multiplex PCR. In the authors' own workflow: The number of nucleated cells in each sample was estimated from the amplification of reference gene primers within the assay. To quantify the absolute abundance of each unique TCRbeta CDR3 rearrangement, sequence reads were collapsed and filtered. Productive Simpson clonality was computed per sample as the square root of Simpson's diversity index over productive rearrangements. TCRdb obtained this table from immuneACCESS and retained in-frame rearrangements with V and J assigned. These tables miss some clones; where compared with another copy, unresolved V genes account for less than half of the shortfall, and the remainder is unexplained. The V and J calls and clone size are taken from that table; D and trimming were inferred from the DNA. The sample has 95,000 to 150,000 clones on record, more than 60% of them singletons. The ten largest make up approximately 2.4% of the sample.

The clonotype comes from a man aged 70 or older with acute or convalescent COVID-19. Recombination joined TRBV5-6 with TRBJ1-2; the D gene is possibly TRBD1, with 5 bases matching. The sample taken for sequencing was peripheral blood. The DNA reads TGTGCCAGCAGCTTGGTCAGGGTGGAGGGCTACACCTTC. Translated, this gives CASSLVRVEGYTF.